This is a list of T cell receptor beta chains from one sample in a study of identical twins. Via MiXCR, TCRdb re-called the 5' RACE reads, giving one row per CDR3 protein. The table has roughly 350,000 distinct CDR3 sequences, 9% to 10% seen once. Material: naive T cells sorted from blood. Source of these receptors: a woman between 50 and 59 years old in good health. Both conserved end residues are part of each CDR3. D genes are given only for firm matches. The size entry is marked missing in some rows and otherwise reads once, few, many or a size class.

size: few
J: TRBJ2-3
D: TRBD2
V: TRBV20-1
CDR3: CSYQAGEPGTDTQYF
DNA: TGCAGCTATCAGGCGGGAGAGCCTGGCACAGATACGCAGTATTTT

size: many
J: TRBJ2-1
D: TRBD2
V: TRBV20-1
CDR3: CSARSGKGSYNEQFF
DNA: TGCAGTGCTCGTAGCGGGAAGGGATCCTACAATGAGCAGTTCTTC

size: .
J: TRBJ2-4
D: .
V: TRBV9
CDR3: CASSVGAVAKNIQYF
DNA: TGTGCCAGCAGCGTAGGGGCGGTAGCCAAAAACATTCAGTACTTC

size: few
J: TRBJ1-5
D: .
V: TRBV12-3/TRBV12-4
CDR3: CASSLFAGGVNNQPQHF
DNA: TGTGCCAGCAGTTTATTTGCAGGCGGGGTGAACAATCAGCCCCAGCATTTT

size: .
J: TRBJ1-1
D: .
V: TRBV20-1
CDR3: CSARLPEAFF
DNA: TGCAGTGCTAGACTCCCTGAAGCTTTCTTT

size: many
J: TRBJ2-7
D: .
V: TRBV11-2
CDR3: CASSLWGIPSYEQYF
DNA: TGTGCCAGCAGCTTATGGGGGATACCCTCCTACGAGCAGTACTTC

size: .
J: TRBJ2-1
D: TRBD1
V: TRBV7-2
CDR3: CASSFRTGGNEQFF
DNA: TGTGCCAGCAGCTTCCGGACAGGGGGGAATGAGCAGTTCTTC

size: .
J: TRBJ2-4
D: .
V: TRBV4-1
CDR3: CSSSLGDLTNIQYF
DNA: TGCTCCAGCAGCCTGGGGGACCTTACAAACATTCAGTACTTC

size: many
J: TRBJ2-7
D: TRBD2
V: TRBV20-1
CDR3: CSAREPPTSGRFSYEQYF
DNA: TGCAGTGCTAGAGAGCCACCGACTAGCGGGAGGTTCTCCTACGAGCAGTACTTC

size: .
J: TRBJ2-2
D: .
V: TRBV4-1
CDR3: CASSPSITNTGELFF
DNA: TGCGCCAGCAGCCCGAGCATTACGAACACCGGGGAGCTGTTTTTT

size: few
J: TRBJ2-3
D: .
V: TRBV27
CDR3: CASSLSWTDTQYF
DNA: TGTGCCAGCAGTTTATCTTGGACAGATACGCAGTATTTT

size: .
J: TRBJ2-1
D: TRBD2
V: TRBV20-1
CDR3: CSVPGLAGYRNEQFF
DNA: TGCAGTGTACCGGGACTAGCGGGATACAGGAATGAGCAGTTCTTC

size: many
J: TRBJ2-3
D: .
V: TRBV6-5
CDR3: CASSVRGPTDTQYF
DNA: TGTGCCAGCTCAGTTAGGGGCCCCACAGATACGCAGTATTTT

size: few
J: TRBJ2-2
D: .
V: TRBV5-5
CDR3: CASSAPLRHTGELFF
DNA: TGTGCCAGCAGCGCCCCTTTGAGGCACACCGGGGAGCTGTTTTTT

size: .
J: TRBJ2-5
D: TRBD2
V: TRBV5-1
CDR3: CASQPKSSGVTAQETQYF
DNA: TGCGCCAGCCAGCCTAAGTCTAGCGGAGTTACCGCTCAGGAGACCCAGTACTTC